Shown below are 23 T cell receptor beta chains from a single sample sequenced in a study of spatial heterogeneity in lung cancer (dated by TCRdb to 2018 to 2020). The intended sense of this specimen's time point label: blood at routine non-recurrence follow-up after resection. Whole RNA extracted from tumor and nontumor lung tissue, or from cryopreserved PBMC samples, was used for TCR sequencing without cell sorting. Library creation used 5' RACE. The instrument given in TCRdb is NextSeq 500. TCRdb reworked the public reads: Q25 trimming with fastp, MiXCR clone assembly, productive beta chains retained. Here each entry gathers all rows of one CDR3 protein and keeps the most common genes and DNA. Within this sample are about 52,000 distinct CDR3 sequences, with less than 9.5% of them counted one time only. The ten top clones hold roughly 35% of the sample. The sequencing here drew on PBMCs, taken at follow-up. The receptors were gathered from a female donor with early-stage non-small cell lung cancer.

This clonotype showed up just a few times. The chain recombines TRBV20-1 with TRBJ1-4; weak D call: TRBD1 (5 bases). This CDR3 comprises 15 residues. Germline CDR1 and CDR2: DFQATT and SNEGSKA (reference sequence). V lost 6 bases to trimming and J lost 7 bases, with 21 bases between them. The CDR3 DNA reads TGCAGTGCCCGAGACACATATAGGGGTAGTGAAAAACTGTTTTTT. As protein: CSARDTYRGSEKLFF.

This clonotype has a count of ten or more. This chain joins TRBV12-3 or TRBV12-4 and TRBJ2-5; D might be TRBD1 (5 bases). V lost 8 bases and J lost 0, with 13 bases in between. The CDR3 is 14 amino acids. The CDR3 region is CASRTTVNQETQYF. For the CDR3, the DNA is TGTGCCAGCCGGACGACAGTGAACCAAGAGACCCAGTACTTC.

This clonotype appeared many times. CDR3: CASSPRGADTEAFF. CDR3 nucleotide sequence: TGTGCCAGCAGCCCCAGGGGGGCGGACACTGAAGCTTTCTTT. The rearrangement links TRBV11-2 to TRBJ1-1; 7 nucleotides match TRBD1. J was trimmed by 3 bases and V by 5 bases; bases with no gene match: 6. The germline V gene has CDR1 SGHAT and CDR2 FQNNGV. This CDR3 region has 14 residues.

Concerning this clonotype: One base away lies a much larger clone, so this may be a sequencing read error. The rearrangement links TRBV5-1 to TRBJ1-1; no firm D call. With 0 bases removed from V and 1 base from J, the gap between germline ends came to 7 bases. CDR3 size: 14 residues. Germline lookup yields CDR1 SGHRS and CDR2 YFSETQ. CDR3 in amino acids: CASSLGLGNTEAFF. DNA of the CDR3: TGCGCCAGCAGCTTGGGACTGGGGAACACTGAAGCTTTCTTT. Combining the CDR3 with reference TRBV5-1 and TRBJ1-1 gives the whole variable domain KAGVTQTPRYLIKTRGQQVTLSCSPISGHRSVSWYQQTPGQGLQFLFEYFSETQRNKGNFPGRFSGRQFSNSRSEMNVSTLELGDSALYLCASSLGLGNTEAFFGQGTRLTVV.

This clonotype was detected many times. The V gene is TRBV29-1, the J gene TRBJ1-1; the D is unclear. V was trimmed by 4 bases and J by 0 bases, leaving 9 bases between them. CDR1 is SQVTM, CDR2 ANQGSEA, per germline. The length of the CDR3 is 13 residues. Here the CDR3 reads CSVVRPMNTEAFF. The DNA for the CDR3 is TGCAGCGTTGTACGACCTATGAACACTGAAGCTTTCTTT. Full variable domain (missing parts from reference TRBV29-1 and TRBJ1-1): SAVISQKPSRDICQRGTSLTIQCQVDSQVTMMFWYRQQPGQSLTLIATANQGSEATYESGFVIDKFPISRPNLTFSTLTVSNMSPEDSSIYLCSVVRPMNTEAFFGQGTRLTVV.

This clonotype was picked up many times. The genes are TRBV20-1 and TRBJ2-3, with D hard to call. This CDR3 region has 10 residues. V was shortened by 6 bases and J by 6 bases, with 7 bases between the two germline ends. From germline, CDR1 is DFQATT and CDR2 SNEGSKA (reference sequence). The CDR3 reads CSAKRDTQYF. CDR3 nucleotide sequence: TGCAGTGCGAAGAGGGATACGCAGTATTTT.

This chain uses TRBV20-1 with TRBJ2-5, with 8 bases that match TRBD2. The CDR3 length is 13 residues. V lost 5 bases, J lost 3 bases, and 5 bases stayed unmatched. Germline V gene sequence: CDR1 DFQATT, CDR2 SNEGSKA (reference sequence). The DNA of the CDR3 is TGCAGTGCTCCAGCGGGAGATAAAGAGACCCAGTACTTC. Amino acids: CSAPAGDKETQYF.

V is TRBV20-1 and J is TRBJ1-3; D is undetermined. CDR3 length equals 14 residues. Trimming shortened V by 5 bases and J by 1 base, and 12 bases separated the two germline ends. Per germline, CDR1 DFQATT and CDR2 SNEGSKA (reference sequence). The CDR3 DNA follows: TGCAGTGCTTCCGGGCCGCCTTCTGGAAACACCATATATTTT. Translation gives CSASGPPSGNTIYF.

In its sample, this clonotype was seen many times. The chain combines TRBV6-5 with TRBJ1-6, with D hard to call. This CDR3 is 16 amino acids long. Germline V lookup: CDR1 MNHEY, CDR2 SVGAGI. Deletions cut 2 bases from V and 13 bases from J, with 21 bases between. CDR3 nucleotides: TGTGCCAGCAGTTACGAGGCGACGGGCTTGCTTAAGCCCCTCCACTTT. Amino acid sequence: CASSYEATGLLKPLHF.

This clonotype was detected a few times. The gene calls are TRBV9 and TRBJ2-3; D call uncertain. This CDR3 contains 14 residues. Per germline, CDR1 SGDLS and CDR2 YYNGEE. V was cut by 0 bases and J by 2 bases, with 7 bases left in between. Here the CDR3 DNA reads TGTGCCAGCAGCGTAGTGTCTAACACAGATACGCAGTATTTT. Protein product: CASSVVSNTDTQYF. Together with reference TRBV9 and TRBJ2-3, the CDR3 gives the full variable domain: DSGVTQTPKHLITATGQRVTLRCSPRSGDLSVYWYQQSLDQGLQFLIQYYNGEERAKGNILERFSAQQFPDLHSELNLSSLELGDSALYFCASSVVSNTDTQYFGPGTRLTVL.

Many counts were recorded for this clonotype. The CDR3 sequence: CSVGGDTDTQYF. For the CDR3, the DNA is TGCAGTGTAGGAGGGGACACAGATACGCAGTATTTT. The chain combines TRBV20-1 with TRBJ2-3; D is possibly TRBD2 (6 bases). Germline CDR1 DFQATT, CDR2 SNEGSKA (reference sequence). This CDR3 is built from 12 residues. V lost 7 bases and J 2 bases, leaving 10 bases between the germline ends.

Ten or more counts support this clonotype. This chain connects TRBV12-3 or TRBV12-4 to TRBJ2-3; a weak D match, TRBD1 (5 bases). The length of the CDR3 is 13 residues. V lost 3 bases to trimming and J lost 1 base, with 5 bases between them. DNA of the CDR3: TGTGCCAGCAGTTTGACAGGCACAGATACGCAGTATTTT. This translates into CASSLTGTDTQYF.

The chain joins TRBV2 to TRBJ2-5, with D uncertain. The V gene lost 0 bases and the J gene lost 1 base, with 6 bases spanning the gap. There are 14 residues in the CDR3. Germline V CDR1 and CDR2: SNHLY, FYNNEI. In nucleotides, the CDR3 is TGTGCCAGCAGTGAAGCTTACAGCCAAGAGACCCAGTACTTC. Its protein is CASSEAYSQETQYF.

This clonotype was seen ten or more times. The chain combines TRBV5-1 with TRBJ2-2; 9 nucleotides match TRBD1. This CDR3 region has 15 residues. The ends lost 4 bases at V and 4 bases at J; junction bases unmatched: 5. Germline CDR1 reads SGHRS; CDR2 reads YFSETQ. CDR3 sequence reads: CASSPQGAGTGELFF. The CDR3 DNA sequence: TGCGCCAGCAGCCCACAGGGGGCTGGCACCGGGGAGCTGTTTTTT.

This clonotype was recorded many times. CDR3 bases: TGTGCCAGCAGGAGGACCGGGACAGGGGTCGGTAGCAATCAGCCCCAGCATTTT. Translation: CASRRTGTGVGSNQPQHF. The V and J genes are TRBV4-2 and TRBJ1-5; 10 bases line up with TRBD1. Germline CDR1 LGHNA, CDR2 YNFKEQ. The CDR3 extends over 18 amino acids. V trimming: 6 bases; J trimming: 0 bases; junction bases outside the gene matches: 11.

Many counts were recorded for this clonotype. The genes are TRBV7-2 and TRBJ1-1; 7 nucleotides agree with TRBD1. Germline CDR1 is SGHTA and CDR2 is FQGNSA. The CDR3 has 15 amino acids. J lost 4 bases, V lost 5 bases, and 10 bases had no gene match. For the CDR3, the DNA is TGTGCCAGCAGCCTTTCCCCGACAGGGATCACTGAAGCTTTCTTT. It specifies CASSLSPTGITEAFF.

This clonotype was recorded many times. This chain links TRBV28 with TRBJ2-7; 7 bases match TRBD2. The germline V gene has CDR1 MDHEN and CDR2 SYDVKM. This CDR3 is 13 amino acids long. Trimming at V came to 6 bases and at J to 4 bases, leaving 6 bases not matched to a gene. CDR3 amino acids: CASSFAGRYEQYF. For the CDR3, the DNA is TGTGCCAGCAGCTTCGCCGGGAGGTACGAGCAGTACTTC.

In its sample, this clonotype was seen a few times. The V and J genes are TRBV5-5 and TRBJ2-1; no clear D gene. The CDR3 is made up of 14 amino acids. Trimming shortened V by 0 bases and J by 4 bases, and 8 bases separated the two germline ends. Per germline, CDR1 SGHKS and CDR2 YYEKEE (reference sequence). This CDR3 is CASSLADGYNEQFF. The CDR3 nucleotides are TGTGCCAGCAGCTTGGCCGACGGATACAATGAGCAGTTCTTC.

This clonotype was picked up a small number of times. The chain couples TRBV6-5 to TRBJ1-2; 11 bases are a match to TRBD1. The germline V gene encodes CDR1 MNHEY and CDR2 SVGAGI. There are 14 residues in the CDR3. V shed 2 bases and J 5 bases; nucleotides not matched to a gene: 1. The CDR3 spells CASSYGTGGYGYTF. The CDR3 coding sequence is TGTGCCAGCAGTTACGGGACAGGGGGTTATGGCTACACCTTC.

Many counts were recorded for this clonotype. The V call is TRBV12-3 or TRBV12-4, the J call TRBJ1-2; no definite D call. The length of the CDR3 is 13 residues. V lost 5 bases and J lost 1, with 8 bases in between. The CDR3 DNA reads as TGTGCCAGCAGTCCCTCGGATAACTATGGCTACACCTTC. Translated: CASSPSDNYGYTF.

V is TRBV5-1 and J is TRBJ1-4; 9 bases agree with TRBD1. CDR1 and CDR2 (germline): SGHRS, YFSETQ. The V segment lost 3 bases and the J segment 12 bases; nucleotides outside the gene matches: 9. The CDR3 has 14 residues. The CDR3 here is CASSWGQGGIELFF. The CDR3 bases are TGCGCCAGCAGCTGGGGACAGGGAGGTATTGAACTGTTTTTT. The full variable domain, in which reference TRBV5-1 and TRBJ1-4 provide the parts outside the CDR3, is KAGVTQTPRYLIKTRGQQVTLSCSPISGHRSVSWYQQTPGQGLQFLFEYFSETQRNKGNFPGRFSGRQFSNSRSEMNVSTLELGDSALYLCASSWGQGGIELFFGSGTQLSVL.

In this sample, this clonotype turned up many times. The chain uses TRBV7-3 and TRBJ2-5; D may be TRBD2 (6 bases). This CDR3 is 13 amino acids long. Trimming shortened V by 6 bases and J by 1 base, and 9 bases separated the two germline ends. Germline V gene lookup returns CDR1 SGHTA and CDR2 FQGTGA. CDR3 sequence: CASSTSSQETQYF. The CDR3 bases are TGTGCCAGCAGTACTAGCTCCCAAGAGACCCAGTACTTC.

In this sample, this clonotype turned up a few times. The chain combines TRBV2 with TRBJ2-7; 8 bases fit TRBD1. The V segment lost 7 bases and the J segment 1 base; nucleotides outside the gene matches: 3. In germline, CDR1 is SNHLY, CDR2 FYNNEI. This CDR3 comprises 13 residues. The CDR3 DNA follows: TGTGCCAGCACAGGGGGCTCTTCCTACGAGCAGTACTTC. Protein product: CASTGGSSYEQYF.